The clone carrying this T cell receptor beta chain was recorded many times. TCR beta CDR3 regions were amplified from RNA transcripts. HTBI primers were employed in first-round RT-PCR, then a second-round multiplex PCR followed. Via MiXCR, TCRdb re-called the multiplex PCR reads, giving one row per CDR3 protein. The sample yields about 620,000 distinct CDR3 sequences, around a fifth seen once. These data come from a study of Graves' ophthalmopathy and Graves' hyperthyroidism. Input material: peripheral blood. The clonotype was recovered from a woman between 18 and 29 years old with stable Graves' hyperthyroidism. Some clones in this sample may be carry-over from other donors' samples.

CDR3 nucleotides: TGTGCCAGCAGCTTAAGACAGGGAAAAACTGAAGCTTTCTTT. Translating gives CASSLRQGKTEAFF. This chain joins TRBV7-2 and TRBJ1-1, with 7 positions matching TRBD1. Germline V lookup: CDR1 SGHTA, CDR2 FQGNSA. CDR3 length: 14 amino acids. V lost 2 bases and J lost 5; bases outside the gene matches: 5.